The rows below give T cell receptor beta chains drawn from one sample of a study of blood T cell repertoires in COVID-19. Clones were read by immunoSEQ multiplex PCR, and TCRdb kept only the in-frame ones, dropping some. The sample shows hundreds of thousands of clones, around 90% of them seen only once. Sequenced: PBMCs or T cells enriched from blood (not recorded which). Receptors originate from a man aged 25-45 years who had been exposed to COVID-19. Both conserved end residues are part of each CDR3. The D gene is left open where the match is weak. Clone size is shown for a subset of rows, as once, few, many or a class of expanded clone.

>NA|NA|TRBJ1-1|TRBV4-1
CASSPGGRAYTEAFF
TGCGCCAGCAGCCCAGGTGGGCGTGCGTACACTGAAGCTTTCTTT
>NA|NA|TRBJ2-1|TRBV3-1/TRBV3-2
CASSQDLAEKQFF
TGTGCCAGCAGCCAAGATCTGGCAGAAAAGCAGTTCTTC
>NA|NA|TRBJ1-1|TRBV6-1
CASSEASGNTEAFF
TGTGCCAGCAGTGAAGCGTCGGGAAACACTGAAGCTTTCTTT
>NA|NA|TRBJ1-5|TRBV5-1
CASSLQGGANQPQHF
TGCGCCAGCAGCCTGCAGGGAGGGGCCAATCAGCCCCAGCATTTT
>NA|once|TRBJ1-1|TRBV5-6
CASSLFTVEAFF
TGTGCCAGCAGCTTGTTTACAGTTGAAGCTTTCTTT
>NA|NA|TRBJ1-6|TRBV27
CASSFQLLGRSSYNSPLHF
TGTGCCAGCAGTTTTCAGCTTTTGGGCAGAAGCTCCTATAATTCACCCCTCCACTTT
>NA|NA|TRBJ2-2|TRBV5-8
CASSHRVHTGELFF
TGTGCCAGCAGTCACAGGGTACACACCGGGGAGCTGTTTTTT
>NA|NA|TRBJ2-3|TRBV21-1
CASSDRVKQEDTQYF
TGTGCCAGCAGCGACCGGGTCAAACAAGAGGATACGCAGTATTTT
>NA|NA|TRBJ1-1|TRBV5-5
CASNRQSVGGNTEAFF
TGTGCCAGCAATCGGCAGTCTGTGGGGGGGAACACTGAAGCTTTCTTT
>NA|NA|TRBJ1-2|TRBV19
CASKSGGIDYGYTF
TGTGCCAGTAAATCGGGGGGGATAGACTATGGCTACACCTTC
>TRBD1|NA|TRBJ2-1|TRBV27
CASSPRGQGGIYNEQFF
TGTGCCAGCAGTCCCCGGGGACAGGGAGGGATCTACAATGAGCAGTTCTTC
>TRBD1|NA|TRBJ1-2|TRBV25-1
CASSPRTGKGYTF
TGTGCCAGCAGTCCCCGGACAGGGAAGGGCTACACCTTC
>TRBD1|NA|TRBJ2-1|TRBV27
CASSFWDRRGKGEQFF
TGTGCCAGCAGTTTCTGGGACAGAAGGGGAAAGGGTGAGCAGTTCTTC
>TRBD2|NA|TRBJ2-1|TRBV13
CASSPGTSGGNEQFF
TGTGCCAGCAGCCCTGGGACTAGCGGGGGCAATGAGCAGTTCTTC
>NA|NA|TRBJ2-7|TRBV19
CASSPFSSYEQYF
TGTGCCAGTAGCCCCTTTTCCTCCTACGAGCAGTACTTC
>NA|NA|TRBJ1-6|TRBV19
CATSTANNSPLHF
TGTGCCACCTCGACAGCTAATAATTCACCCCTCCACTTT
>NA|once|TRBJ1-5|TRBV7-6
CASSSFYRGRRNQPQHF
TGTGCCAGCAGCTCCTTCTATCGTGGTCGAAGAAATCAGCCCCAGCATTTT
>NA|NA|TRBJ2-5|TRBV19
CASSGGQETQYF
TGTGCCAGTAGTGGCGGGCAAGAGACCCAGTACTTC
>TRBD1|NA|TRBJ2-5|TRBV2
CASKQDRGKETQYF
TGTGCCAGCAAGCAGGACAGGGGGAAAGAGACCCAGTACTTC
>TRBD2|NA|TRBJ2-2|TRBV7-6
CASSPSGANTGELFF
TGTGCCAGCAGCCCCAGCGGGGCAAACACCGGGGAGCTGTTTTTT
>TRBD1|NA|TRBJ2-7|TRBV5-6
CASSATRDSYYEQYF
TGTGCCAGCAGCGCGACCCGGGACAGTTACTACGAGCAGTACTTC
>NA|NA|TRBJ1-2|TRBV12-5
CASGLWEGGGYTF
TGTGCTAGTGGTCTTTGGGAAGGGGGAGGCTACACCTTC
>NA|NA|TRBJ2-1|TRBV27
CATRLVGGDEQFF
TGTGCCACCCGACTAGTGGGCGGGGATGAGCAGTTCTTC
>TRBD1|few|TRBJ2-5|TRBV27
CASSVDRGVETQYF
TGTGCCAGCAGTGTGGACAGGGGTGTGGAGACCCAGTACTTC
>NA|NA|TRBJ2-3|TRBV18
CASSGELATSTDTQYF
TGTGCCAGCTCAGGCGAATTAGCCACTAGCACAGATACGCAGTATTTT
>NA|NA|TRBJ1-2|TRBV7-9
CASSPFGTLVYGYTF
TGTGCCAGCAGCCCCTTCGGGACACTAGTCTATGGCTACACCTTC
>NA|few|TRBJ2-2|TRBV18
CASSPSRGGPSSNGELFF
TGTGCCAGCTCACCCTCTAGGGGGGGACCATCGAGCAACGGGGAGCTGTTTTTT
>TRBD1|NA|TRBJ1-5|TRBV6-5
CASSGQGGQPQHF
TGTGCCAGCAGCGGACAGGGAGGTCAGCCCCAGCATTTT
>TRBD1|NA|TRBJ1-2|TRBV27
CASSFGTGGAYGYTF
TGTGCCAGCAGTTTCGGAACAGGGGGCGCCTATGGCTACACCTTC
>NA|NA|TRBJ2-1|TRBV18
CASSPQAGANEQFF
TGTGCCAGCTCACCTCAGGCAGGGGCGAATGAGCAGTTCTTC
>NA|NA|TRBJ1-1|TRBV7-2
CASSLDRTYFMNTEAFF
TGTGCCAGCAGCTTAGACAGGACATACTTCATGAACACTGAAGCTTTCTTT
>TRBD2|NA|TRBJ2-7|TRBV19
CASSIPGLAIYEQYF
TGTGCCAGTAGTATACCGGGACTAGCCATATACGAGCAGTACTTC
>NA|NA|TRBJ2-7|TRBV10-2
CASSVVSSYEQYF
TGCGCCAGCAGTGTGGTGAGCTCCTACGAGCAGTACTTC
>NA|once|TRBJ1-2|TRBV27
CASSFGQGYGYTF
TGTGCCAGCAGTTTCGGTCAGGGCTATGGCTACACCTTC
>NA|NA|TRBJ1-5|TRBV23-1
CASSQSSGLSNQPQHF
TGCGCCAGCAGTCAATCGAGCGGGTTGAGCAATCAGCCCCAGCATTTT
>TRBD1|NA|TRBJ1-4|TRBV25-1
CASSGGTVLFF
TGTGCCAGCAGTGGTGGGACAGTACTGTTTTTT
>NA|NA|TRBJ2-7|TRBV4-1
CASSHATTGTYEQYF
TGCGCCAGCAGCCATGCCACCACGGGGACCTACGAGCAGTACTTC